A single sample is the source of the 27 T cell receptor beta chains below, sequenced in a study of blood T cell repertoires in COVID-19. Clones were sequenced by immunoSEQ multiplex PCR, and TCRdb holds only the in-frame ones, with some missing. The sample holds a few hundred thousand clones; approximately 86% are singletons and the top ten take around 7.9%. The sample taken for sequencing was PBMCs or T cells enriched from blood (not recorded which). Receptors originate from a woman aged 60-75 years who had recovered from COVID-19.

The chain links TRBV10-1 to TRBJ2-7; D not certain. The CDR3 contains 13 residues. In germline, CDR1 is WNHNN, CDR2 SYGVQD (reference sequence). The V and J ends lost 6 bases and 0 bases respectively, with 9 bases between them. CDR3 amino acids: CASSSASSYEQYF. DNA for the CDR3: TGCGCCAGCAGCTCAGCGAGCTCCTACGAGCAGTACTTC.

This clone was recorded once. This chain joins TRBV24-1 and TRBJ1-5; 8 bases match TRBD1. The germline CDR1 and CDR2 sequences are KGHDR and SFDVKD. V was pared by 7 bases and J by 3 bases, with 4 bases of the junction left unmatched. This CDR3 is 14 amino acids long. CDR3 sequence (DNA): TGTGCCACCAGCGGACAGGGCCTCAATCAGCCCCAGCATTTT. This gives the protein CATSGQGLNQPQHF.

V usage is TRBV4-1 and J usage is TRBJ1-3; D remains ambiguous. V lost 4 bases, J lost 0 bases, and 28 bases lay in between. The CDR3 is 21 residues long. CDR1 and CDR2 (germline): MGHRA, YSYEKL. CDR3 amino acids: CASSPPGLVGVAGNSGNTIYF. DNA for the CDR3: TGCGCCAGCAGCCCCCCCGGTTTAGTCGGGGTAGCGGGCAACTCTGGAAACACCATATATTTT.

The V call is TRBV5-3, the J call TRBJ2-7; 12 nucleotides align to TRBD2. TRBV5-3 is reported as an ORF; its role is uncertain. This CDR3 contains 17 residues. V gave up 0 bases and J gave up 3 bases; unmatched junction bases: 7. CDR3 sequence reads: CARSLDPSGRAGYEQYV. For the CDR3, the DNA is TGTGCCAGAAGCTTGGACCCTAGCGGGAGGGCGGGCTACGAGCAGTACGTC.

This clone was recorded only once. The CDR3 nucleotides are TGTGCCACGGGTCGGGGGAGCACAGATACGCAGTATTTT. Its translation: CATGRGSTDTQYF. This chain connects TRBV24-1 to TRBJ2-3, with D perhaps TRBD2 (6 bases). The CDR3 length is 13 residues. The V and J ends lost 10 bases and 0 bases respectively, with 10 bases between them. Per the germline V gene, CDR1 is KGHDR and CDR2 is SFDVKD.

This clone appeared a single time. V usage is TRBV5-1 and J usage is TRBJ2-7; 11 positions match TRBD2. The CDR3 contains 15 residues. Germline CDR1 SGHRS, CDR2 YFSETQ. Unmatched junction bases numbered 7, after V lost 4 bases and J lost 4 bases. The CDR3 region is CASSIRTSGPYEQYF. The CDR3, as DNA: TGCGCCAGCAGCATCCGGACTAGCGGGCCTTACGAGCAGTACTTC.

The rearrangement uses TRBV9 and TRBJ2-5, with D perhaps TRBD2 (6 bases). CDR3 length: 15 residues. Germline V gene sequence: CDR1 SGDLS, CDR2 YYNGEE. V was pared by 1 base and J by 1 base, with 11 bases between. CDR3 nucleotide sequence: TGTGCCAGCAGCGTACGGTCGGGGGTCCAAGAGACCCAGTACTTC. It encodes CASSVRSGVQETQYF.

V usage is TRBV5-4 and J usage is TRBJ1-4; no definite D call. V was pared by 0 bases and J by 5 bases, with 8 bases between. The CDR3 extends over 14 amino acids. Germline CDR1 reads SGHNT; CDR2 reads YYREEE (reference sequence). The CDR3 here is CASSLGGINEKLFF. DNA of the CDR3: TGTGCCAGCAGCTTGGGAGGGATAAATGAAAAACTGTTTTTT.

This chain links TRBV12-3 or TRBV12-4 with TRBJ1-1, with unresolved D. V lost 6 bases, J lost 5 bases, and 10 bases lay in between. The CDR3 is 12 residues long. This CDR3 is CASRTGFTEAFF. CDR3 sequence (DNA): TGTGCCAGCAGGACCGGGTTTACTGAAGCTTTCTTT.

A single count supports this clone. No DNA is shown, since the ends of the CDR3 on it are uncertain; the CDR3 is the one TCRdb lists. The rearrangement uses TRBV25-1 and TRBJ2-2; the table's TRBD2 call for D was not verified on the DNA. Germline values: CDR1 MGHDK, CDR2 SYGVNS. The CDR3 is made up of 15 amino acids, end residues included. The CDR3 here is CASSTSGGNTGELFF.

The chain links TRBV7-9 to TRBJ2-7; 9 nucleotides agree with TRBD1. V dropped 5 bases and J dropped 5; count of bases not matched to a gene: 7. Germline V CDR1 and CDR2: SEHNR, FQNEAQ (reference sequence). The CDR3 runs 14 residues. This CDR3 reads CASSTLTGGNEQYF. CDR3 sequence (DNA): TGTGCCAGCAGCACCCTGACAGGGGGAAACGAGCAGTACTTC.

V and J are TRBV16 and TRBJ1-1, with a tentative D call TRBD1 (6 bases). Trimming shortened V by 4 bases and J by 0 bases, and 15 bases separated the two germline ends. The CDR3 length is 16 residues. The V gene's germline CDR1 is KGHSY and CDR2 FQNENV. CDR3 loop: CASSLIGGAVNTEAFF. The CDR3 DNA reads TGTGCCAGCAGCCTAATTGGGGGGGCTGTGAACACTGAAGCTTTCTTT.

The chain combines TRBV3-1 (or the pseudogene TRBV3-2) with TRBJ2-3; TRBD2 matches 9 bases. CDR3 size: 16 residues. In germline, CDR1 is LGHDT, CDR2 YNNKEL (reference sequence). Trimming removed 4 bases from V and 1 base from J; junction bases left unmatched: 6. CDR3 protein: CASSPSGTLGTDTQYF. The CDR3 coding sequence is TGTGCCAGCAGCCCTAGCGGGACTTTAGGCACAGATACGCAGTATTTT.

The V call is TRBV29-1, the J call TRBJ2-2, with D tentatively TRBD1 (6 bases). The CDR3 runs 12 residues. CDR1 is SQVTM and CDR2 is ANQGSEA in the germline V gene. CDR3 sequence: CSGFTGTGELFF. CDR3 in DNA: TGCAGTGGCTTCACAGGGACCGGGGAGCTGTTTTTT.

The rearrangement joins TRBV25-1 to TRBJ1-6; the D gene is possibly TRBD1 (5 bases). The V and J ends lost 10 bases and 6 bases respectively, with 19 bases between them. CDR3 length equals 15 residues. From germline, CDR1 is MGHDK and CDR2 SYGVNS. The CDR3 protein is CATGDSFPGNSPLHF. CDR3 nucleotide sequence: TGTGCCACCGGGGACTCGTTTCCGGGTAATTCACCCCTCCACTTT. Complete variable domain (other parts from reference TRBV25-1 and TRBJ1-6): EADIYQTPRYLVIGTGKKITLECSQTMGHDKMYWYQQDPGMELHLIHYSYGVNSTEKGDLSSESTVSRIRTEHFPLTLESARPSHTSQYLCATGDSFPGNSPLHFGNGTRLTVT.

V and J are TRBV19 and TRBJ1-2; TRBD1 agrees at 8 bases. Germline V lookup: CDR1 LNHDA, CDR2 SQIVND (reference sequence). The CDR3 runs to 11 residues. With V trimmed by 9 bases and J by 7 bases, 4 bases remained unmatched. CDR3 nucleotide sequence: TGTGCCAGCTGGACAGGGTTTGGCTACACCTTC. Its protein product is CASWTGFGYTF.

This sequence joins TRBV19 and TRBJ1-2; a possible D gene is TRBD1 (6 bases). Germline CDR1 and CDR2: LNHDA and SQIVND (reference sequence). The CDR3 consists of 14 residues. Trimming pared 7 bases from V and 4 bases from J, leaving 16 bases between. CDR3 DNA: TGTGCCAGTACCGGGACATCTCTTGGCTATGGCTACACCTTC. Amino acids: CASTGTSLGYGYTF.

In this sample, this clone turned up once. As DNA, the CDR3 is TGCGCCAGCAGTCCTCAGGGGACCTCAACCACCGGGGAGCTGTTTTTT. Its protein product is CASSPQGTSTTGELFF. The chain carries TRBV5-1 and TRBJ2-2; D possibly corresponds to TRBD1 (6 bases). This CDR3 contains 16 residues. Germline CDR1 reads SGHRS; CDR2 reads YFSETQ. Trimming took off 5 bases at V and 4 bases at J, with 18 bases between the two ends.

The chain joins TRBV6-5 to TRBJ2-7; maybe TRBD2 (6 bases). CDR3 size: 14 residues. V shed 7 bases and J shed 1 base, with 14 bases lying between them. The germline CDR1 and CDR2 sequences are MNHEY and SVGAGI. This CDR3 is CASNPRGGSYEQYV. The CDR3 DNA sequence: TGTGCCAGCAATCCGAGAGGAGGGTCCTACGAGCAGTACGTC.

This sequence joins TRBV2 and TRBJ1-5; no definite D call. CDR3 length equals 15 residues. The germline CDR1 and CDR2 sequences are SNHLY and FYNNEI. V lost 4 bases and J lost 4, with 14 bases in between. CDR3 residues: CASSVMVQPNQPQHF. CDR3 DNA sequence: TGTGCCAGCAGTGTTATGGTACAACCGAATCAGCCCCAGCATTTT.

V and J are TRBV2 and TRBJ2-7; TRBD1 matches at 8 bases. The CDR3 runs to 13 residues. The J segment lost 4 bases and the V segment lost 5 bases, leaving 4 bases of the junction unmatched. Germline V gene lookup returns CDR1 SNHLY and CDR2 FYNNEI. This CDR3 is CASSTGQVYEQYF. Here the CDR3 DNA reads TGTGCCAGCAGTACGGGACAGGTATACGAGCAGTACTTC. The full variable domain, its missing parts supplied by reference TRBV2 and TRBJ2-7, is EPEVTQTPSHQVTQMGQEVILRCVPISNHLYFYWYRQILGQKVEFLVSFYNNEISEKSEIFDDQFSVERPDGSNFTLKIRSTKLEDSAMYFCASSTGQVYEQYFGPGTRLTVT.

V is TRBV6-5 and J is TRBJ2-3; D uncertain. CDR3 length equals 15 residues. Per germline, CDR1 MNHEY and CDR2 SVGAGI. V shed 1 base and J shed 3 bases, with 11 bases lying between them. This chain's CDR3 is CASSYYKTVTDTQYF. The CDR3 DNA reads as TGTGCCAGCAGTTACTACAAAACAGTGACAGATACGCAGTATTTT.

The chain carries TRBV10-1 and TRBJ2-7, with D possibly TRBD2 on 7 matching bases. The CDR3 runs 14 residues. V lost 8 bases to trimming and J lost 7 bases, with 21 bases between them. Germline V gene data show CDR1 as WNHNN and CDR2 as SYGVQD (reference sequence). CDR3 in DNA: TGCGCCAGCTCCAGCGCCGGGGGGCATGGGGAGCAGTACTTC. This encodes CASSSAGGHGEQYF.

V gene TRBV30 combines with J gene TRBJ1-1; no clear D. The CDR3 contains 11 residues. The V end lost 3 bases, the J end lost 7 bases, and 9 bases lay between the germline ends. CDR1 is GTSNPN, CDR2 SVGIG, per germline (reference sequence). The CDR3 reads CAWSREVEAFF. In DNA, the CDR3 is TGTGCCTGGAGCCGGGAGGTTGAAGCTTTCTTT.

V and J are TRBV4-1 and TRBJ2-4; a possible D gene is TRBD2 (5 bases). This CDR3 spans 14 amino acids. Germline values: CDR1 MGHRA, CDR2 YSYEKL. Trimming left V 2 bases short and J 1 base short, with 6 bases between. The CDR3 bases are TGCGCCAGCAGCCAATCGGGGGCCAAAAACATTCAGTACTTC. Translation: CASSQSGAKNIQYF.

This clone was observed many times. The rearrangement links TRBV19 to TRBJ2-2; 7 nucleotides match TRBD1. Germline lookup yields CDR1 LNHDA and CDR2 SQIVND (reference sequence). The CDR3 has 16 amino acids. V gave up 11 bases and J gave up 0 bases; unmatched junction bases: 12. CDR3 coding DNA: TGTGCCTGCGCCGGGACAGCCGCCACGAACACCGGGGAGCTGTTTTTT. Translation: CACAGTAATNTGELFF.

The chain uses TRBV24-1 and TRBJ1-5; unclear D gene. CDR1 is KGHDR, CDR2 SFDVKD, per germline. The V end was cut by 3 bases, the J end by 2 bases, with 19 bases between. The CDR3 has 18 amino acids. The DNA for the CDR3 is TGTGCCACCAGTGATCCACCTGGGAAGGCGGGCGGCAATCAGCCCCAGCATTTT. This encodes CATSDPPGKAGGNQPQHF.